The T cell receptor (beta chain) under discussion was sequenced for a study of cytomegalovirus exposure and HLA in healthy donors. Study information: Tens of millions of unique TCRs from HLA-typed donors made up an early data release.

Notes on the study in general: What TCR beta sequences reportedly achieved was accurate prediction of HLA-A and HLA-B alleles in most subjects.

This clone was counted a few times. Its antigen is still unknown. It was with 60 Vbeta and 13 Jbeta primers that the PCR ran. Sequencing used immunoSEQ multiplex PCR; TCRdb keeps in-frame clones, though not all of them. There are 60,000 to 75,000 clones in the sample; roughly 74% occur only once, and 7.8% lies in the top ten. The source of this sequence is a man aged 18 to 35 in good health and CMV-seropositive. The sample was PBMCs.

In DNA, the CDR3 is TGTGCCAGCAGCATACAGGGGACGGGGCAGCCCCAGCATTTT. Amino acids: CASSIQGTGQPQHF. The chain has TRBV5-8 and TRBJ1-5, with 7 bases matching TRBD1. The ends lost 4 bases at V and 7 bases at J; junction bases unmatched: 8. The CDR3 is 14 residues long. CDR1 and CDR2 (germline): SGHTS, YDEGEE.